This is a list of T cell receptor beta chains from one sample in a study of cytomegalovirus exposure and HLA in healthy donors. Libraries were prepared by immunoSEQ multiplex PCR; TCRdb keeps only in-frame clonotypes and omits some of them. The sample lists around 130,000 clones; 60% to 85% were seen once. Sequencing used PBMCs. The receptors stem from a woman aged 18 to 35 in good health and CMV-seronegative. Each CDR3 is given with its conserved first and last residue. The D gene is left open where the match is weak. The listing skips clone size in some rows; elsewhere it reads once, few, many or a size class.

abundance	d_gene	v_gene	j_gene	len	CDR3aa	CDR3nt
-	TRBD2	TRBV29-1	TRBJ2-2	11	CMAGAAGELFF	TGTATGGCGGGAGCCGCCGGGGAGCTGTTTTTT
-	-	TRBV5-6	TRBJ1-5	15	CASSLAGGSNQPQHF	TGTGCCAGCAGCTTGGCTGGGGGCAGCAATCAGCCCCAGCATTTT
-	-	TRBV7-2	TRBJ1-5	13	CASSPSRNQPQHF	TGTGCCAGCAGCCCCTCCCGCAATCAGCCCCAGCATTTT
-	-	TRBV5-8	TRBJ1-4	15	CASTRQAATNEKLFF	TGTGCCAGCACCCGACAGGCGGCAACTAATGAAAAACTGTTTTTT
-	-	TRBV5-6	TRBJ1-5	14	CASSLGTGYQPQHF	TGTGCCAGCAGCTTGGGTACAGGCTATCAGCCCCAGCATTTT
few	-	TRBV9	TRBJ1-2	13	CASSPQPPGGYTF	TGTGCCAGCAGCCCCCAGCCTCCAGGGGGCTACACCTTC
-	TRBD1	TRBV2	TRBJ1-2	17	CASSEFFKRQGAAGYTF	TGTGCCAGCAGTGAGTTTTTTAAACGACAGGGGGCAGCTGGCTACACCTTC
-	TRBD1	TRBV6-1	TRBJ2-7	13	CASRDGTGAEQYF	TGTGCCAGCAGGGACGGGACAGGGGCCGAGCAGTACTTC
-	TRBD1	TRBV7-9	TRBJ1-3	15	CASSLRQGSGNTIYF	TGTGCCAGCAGCCTACGACAGGGGTCGGGAAACACCATATATTTT
-	-	TRBV10-3	TRBJ1-1	13	CAIESEGGTEAFF	TGTGCCATCGAGTCGGAGGGTGGCACTGAAGCTTTCTTT
-	-	TRBV5-6	TRBJ1-1	17	CASSSWGDPQGRSEAFF	TGTGCCAGCAGCTCTTGGGGGGACCCGCAGGGTAGGTCTGAAGCTTTCTTT
-	-	TRBV6-5	TRBJ1-4	16	CASSYSSGWTNEKLFF	TGTGCCAGCAGTTACTCCTCAGGGTGGACTAATGAAAAACTGTTTTTT
few	-	TRBV20-1	TRBJ1-4	11	CSAPGKGKLFF	TGCAGTGCTCCAGGGAAGGGAAAACTGTTTTTT
-	-	TRBV6-6	TRBJ1-5	15	CASSKGGVSDQPQHF	TGTGCCAGCAGTAAGGGGGGGGTGTCGGATCAGCCCCAGCATTTT
-	-	TRBV29-1	TRBJ2-5	13	CSVEPGVGETQYF	TGCAGCGTTGAACCGGGGGTCGGAGAGACCCAGTACTTC
-	-	TRBV7-9	TRBJ2-3	15	CASSLARVRRDTQYF	TGTGCCAGCAGCTTAGCGAGGGTTAGGAGGGATACGCAGTATTTT
-	-	TRBV20-1	TRBJ2-7	11	CSVRGAYEQYF	TGCAGCGTAAGGGGCGCCTACGAGCAGTACTTC
few	TRBD1	TRBV6-1	TRBJ1-2	15	CATLPGQGAGYGYTF	TGTGCCACCTTACCCGGACAGGGGGCGGGATATGGCTACACCTTC
-	TRBD1	TRBV7-2	TRBJ1-1	15	CASSSTGGVNTEAFF	TGTGCCAGCAGCTCCACAGGGGGTGTGAACACTGAAGCTTTCTTT
-	-	TRBV30	TRBJ2-7	13	CAWSVGSGNEQYF	TGTGCCTGGAGTGTCGGGTCAGGGAACGAGCAGTACTTC
-	TRBD1	TRBV6-5	TRBJ1-2	15	CASSYSGTGNYGYTF	TGTGCCAGCAGTTACTCAGGGACAGGGAACTATGGCTACACCTTC
-	-	TRBV27	TRBJ2-2	13	CASTLGGTGELFF	TGTGCCAGCACCCTAGGGGGCACCGGGGAGCTGTTTTTT
-	-	TRBV11-2	TRBJ1-1	12	CASSFQNTEAFF	TGTGCCAGCAGCTTCCAGAACACTGAAGCTTTCTTT
-	TRBD1	TRBV5-4	TRBJ2-2	15	CASSLGQGNTGELFF	TGTGCCAGCAGCTTGGGACAGGGGAACACCGGGGAGCTGTTTTTT
few	-	TRBV9	TRBJ2-5	13	CASSVGTGETQYF	TGTGCCAGCAGCGTAGGAACGGGAGAGACCCAGTACTTC
-	TRBD1	TRBV30	TRBJ1-2	13	CAWRAASGGGYTF	TGTGCCTGGAGGGCAGCTTCAGGGGGGGGCTACACCTTC